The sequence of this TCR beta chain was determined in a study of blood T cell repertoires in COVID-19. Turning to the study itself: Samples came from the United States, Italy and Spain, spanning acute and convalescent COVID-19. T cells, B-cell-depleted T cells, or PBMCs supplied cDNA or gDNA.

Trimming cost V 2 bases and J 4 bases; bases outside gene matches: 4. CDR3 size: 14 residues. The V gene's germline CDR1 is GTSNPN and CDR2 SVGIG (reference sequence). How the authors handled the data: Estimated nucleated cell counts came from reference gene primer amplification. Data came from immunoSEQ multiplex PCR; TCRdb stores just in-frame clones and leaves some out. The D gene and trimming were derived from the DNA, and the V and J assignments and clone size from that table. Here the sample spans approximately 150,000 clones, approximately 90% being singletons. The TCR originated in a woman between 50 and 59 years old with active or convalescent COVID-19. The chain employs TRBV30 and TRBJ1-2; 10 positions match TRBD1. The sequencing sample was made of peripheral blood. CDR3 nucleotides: TGTGCCTGGAGTTCCGGGACAGGGGCCTATGGCTACACCTTC. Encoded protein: CAWSSGTGAYGYTF.